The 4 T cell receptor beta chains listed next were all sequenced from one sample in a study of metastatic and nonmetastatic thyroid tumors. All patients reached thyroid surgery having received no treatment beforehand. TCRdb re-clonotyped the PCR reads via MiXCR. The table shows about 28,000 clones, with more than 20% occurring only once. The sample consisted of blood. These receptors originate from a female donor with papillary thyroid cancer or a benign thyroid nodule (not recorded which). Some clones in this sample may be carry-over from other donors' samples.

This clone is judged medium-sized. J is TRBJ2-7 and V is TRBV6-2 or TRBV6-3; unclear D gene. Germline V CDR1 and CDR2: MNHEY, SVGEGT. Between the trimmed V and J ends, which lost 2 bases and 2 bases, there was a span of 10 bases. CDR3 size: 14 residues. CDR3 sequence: CASSYPSLTYEQYF. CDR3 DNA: TGTGCCAGCAGTTACCCCAGCCTCACCTACGAGCAGTACTTC.

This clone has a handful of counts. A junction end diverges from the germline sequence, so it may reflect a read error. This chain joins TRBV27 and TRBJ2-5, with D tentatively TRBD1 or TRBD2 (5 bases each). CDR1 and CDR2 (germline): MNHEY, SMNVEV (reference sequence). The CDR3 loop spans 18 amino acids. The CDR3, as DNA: TGTGCCAGCAGTTTAGGAGGACACGGGGATTTTTTTCAAGAGACCAAGTACTTC. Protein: CASSLGGHGDFFQETKYF.

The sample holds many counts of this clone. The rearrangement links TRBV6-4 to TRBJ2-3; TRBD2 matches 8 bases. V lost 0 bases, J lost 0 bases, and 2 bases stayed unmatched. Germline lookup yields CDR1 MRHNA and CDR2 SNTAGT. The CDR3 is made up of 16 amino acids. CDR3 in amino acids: CASSDSASGSTDTQYF. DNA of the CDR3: TGTGCCAGCAGTGACTCGGCTAGCGGGAGCACAGATACGCAGTATTTT.

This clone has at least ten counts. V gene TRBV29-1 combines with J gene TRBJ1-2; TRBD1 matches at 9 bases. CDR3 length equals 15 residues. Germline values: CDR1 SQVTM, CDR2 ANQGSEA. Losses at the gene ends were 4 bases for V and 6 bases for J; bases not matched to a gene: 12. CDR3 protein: CSVGETGGASNGYTF. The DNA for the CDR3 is TGCAGCGTTGGGGAGACAGGGGGAGCTAGTAATGGCTACACCTTC.